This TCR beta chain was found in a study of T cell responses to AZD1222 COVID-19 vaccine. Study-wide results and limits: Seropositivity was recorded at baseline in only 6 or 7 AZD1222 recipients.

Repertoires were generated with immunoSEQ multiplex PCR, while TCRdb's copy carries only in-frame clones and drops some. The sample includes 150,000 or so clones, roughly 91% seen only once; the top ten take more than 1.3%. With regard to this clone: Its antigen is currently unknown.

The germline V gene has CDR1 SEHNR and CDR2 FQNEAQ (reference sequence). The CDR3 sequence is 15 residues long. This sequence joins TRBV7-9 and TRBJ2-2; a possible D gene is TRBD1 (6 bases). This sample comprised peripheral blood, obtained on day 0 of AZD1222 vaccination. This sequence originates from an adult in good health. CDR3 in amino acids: CAQPPPDSNTGELFF. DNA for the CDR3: TGTGCGCAGCCCCCCCCGGACAGTAACACCGGGGAGCTGTTTTTT.